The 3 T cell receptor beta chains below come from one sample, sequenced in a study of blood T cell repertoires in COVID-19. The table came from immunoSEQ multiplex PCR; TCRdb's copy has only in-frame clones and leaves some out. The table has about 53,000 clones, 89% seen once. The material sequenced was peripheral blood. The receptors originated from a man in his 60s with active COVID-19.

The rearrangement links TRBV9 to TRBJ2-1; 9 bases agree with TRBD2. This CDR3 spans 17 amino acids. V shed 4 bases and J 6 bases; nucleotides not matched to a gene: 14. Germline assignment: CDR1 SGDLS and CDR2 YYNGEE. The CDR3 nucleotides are TGTGCCAGCAGCACCGACCTCCTAGCGGGAAGCCCCAATGAGCAGTTCTTC. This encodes CASSTDLLAGSPNEQFF.

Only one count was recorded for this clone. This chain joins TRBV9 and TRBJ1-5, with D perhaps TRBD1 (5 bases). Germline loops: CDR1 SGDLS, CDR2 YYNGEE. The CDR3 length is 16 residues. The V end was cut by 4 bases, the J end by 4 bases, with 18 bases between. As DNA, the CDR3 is TGTGCCAGCAGCACAGGAGATGGCAGCGCGAATCAGCCCCAGCATTTT. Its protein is CASSTGDGSANQPQHF.

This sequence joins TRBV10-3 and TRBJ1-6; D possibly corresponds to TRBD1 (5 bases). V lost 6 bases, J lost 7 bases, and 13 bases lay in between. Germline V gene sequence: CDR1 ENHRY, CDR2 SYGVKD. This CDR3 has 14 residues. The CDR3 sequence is CAIREGVGNSPLHF. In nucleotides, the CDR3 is TGTGCCATCAGAGAAGGGGTGGGGAATTCACCCCTCCACTTT.